The rows below give T cell receptor beta chains drawn from one sample of a study of T cells in Graves' hyperthyroidism and ophthalmopathy. One entry per CDR3 protein results from TCRdb running MiXCR on the multiplex PCR reads. In the table there are hundreds of thousands of distinct CDR3 sequences, approximately 25% of which are singletons. The sample taken for sequencing was blood. These TCRs come from a woman aged 25-40 years with Graves' ophthalmopathy. The conserved cysteine and the conserved F or W are not part of the CDR3 here.

j_gene: TRBJ1-6; v_gene: TRBV20-1; CDR3aa: SARPSLGGSPLH
j_gene: TRBJ2-1; v_gene: TRBV27; CDR3aa: ASRSEAGAYNEQF
j_gene: TRBJ1-2; v_gene: TRBV12-3/TRBV12-4; CDR3aa: ASSLTGPNYGYT
j_gene: TRBJ1-2; v_gene: TRBV14; CDR3aa: ASSRKENLIYGYT
j_gene: TRBJ1-1; v_gene: TRBV6-5; CDR3aa: ASSYSSGRGPTEAF
j_gene: TRBJ1-2; v_gene: TRBV28; CDR3aa: ASRDRTVVRYGYT
j_gene: TRBJ1-1; v_gene: TRBV30; CDR3aa: AWIGDGNTEAF
j_gene: TRBJ1-1; v_gene: TRBV4-1; CDR3aa: ASSRPGERAEAF
j_gene: TRBJ2-7; v_gene: TRBV4-1; CDR3aa: ASSRGLTYEQY
j_gene: TRBJ2-7; v_gene: TRBV15; CDR3aa: ATSRDGFEQY
j_gene: TRBJ2-2; v_gene: TRBV11-2; CDR3aa: ASSLRPAGGTNTGELF
j_gene: TRBJ2-7; v_gene: TRBV2; CDR3aa: ASSGGGAVLEQY
j_gene: TRBJ2-2; v_gene: TRBV20-1; CDR3aa: SAPLAGRGVQGGELF
j_gene: TRBJ2-7; v_gene: TRBV20-1; CDR3aa: SAETSNPHEQY
j_gene: TRBJ1-5; v_gene: TRBV6-1; CDR3aa: ASSERDRGLQPQH
j_gene: TRBJ1-3; v_gene: TRBV30; CDR3aa: AWQTGTSGNTIY
j_gene: TRBJ1-6; v_gene: TRBV6-1; CDR3aa: ASTGGSYNSPLH
j_gene: TRBJ2-5; v_gene: TRBV7-2; CDR3aa: ASSLLSSSATQY
j_gene: TRBJ2-2; v_gene: TRBV4-1; CDR3aa: ASSRTGTNTGELF
j_gene: TRBJ2-7; v_gene: TRBV7-9; CDR3aa: ASSLAHWEQY
j_gene: TRBJ1-4; v_gene: TRBV20-1; CDR3aa: SASAHNEKLF
j_gene: TRBJ2-5; v_gene: TRBV7-3; CDR3aa: ASSILAGGQETQY
j_gene: TRBJ2-2; v_gene: TRBV5-1; CDR3aa: ASSLGRETGELF
j_gene: TRBJ2-5; v_gene: TRBV7-7; CDR3aa: ASSVQGRETQY
j_gene: TRBJ2-5; v_gene: TRBV9; CDR3aa: ASSVDRQETQY
j_gene: TRBJ1-1; v_gene: TRBV12-3/TRBV12-4; CDR3aa: ASSFRVENTEAF
j_gene: TRBJ2-4; v_gene: TRBV28; CDR3aa: ASSTSGVAKNIQY
j_gene: TRBJ2-7; v_gene: TRBV20-1; CDR3aa: SAQSLVAYEQY
j_gene: TRBJ1-1; v_gene: TRBV7-9; CDR3aa: ASSFWPPSRGEAF
j_gene: TRBJ2-7; v_gene: TRBV20-1; CDR3aa: SALGRRSSYEQY
j_gene: TRBJ2-2; v_gene: TRBV29-1; CDR3aa: SVDWANTGELF
j_gene: TRBJ1-1; v_gene: TRBV20-1; CDR3aa: SARAPLRGGTEAF
j_gene: TRBJ2-7; v_gene: TRBV6-2/TRBV6-3; CDR3aa: ASSYSPAGPPYEQY
j_gene: TRBJ2-5; v_gene: TRBV10-3; CDR3aa: AISGLAGSETQY
j_gene: TRBJ2-5; v_gene: TRBV7-9; CDR3aa: ASSLAAVQETQY
j_gene: TRBJ1-5; v_gene: TRBV6-2/TRBV6-3; CDR3aa: ASRDRHSNQPQH
j_gene: TRBJ1-2; v_gene: TRBV28; CDR3aa: ASSPRTANYGYT
j_gene: TRBJ1-1; v_gene: TRBV27; CDR3aa: ARYWGRGSTEAF
j_gene: TRBJ2-7; v_gene: TRBV4-1; CDR3aa: ASSQEDRIYEQY
j_gene: TRBJ2-7; v_gene: TRBV12-3/TRBV12-4; CDR3aa: ASRTARGEQY